This TCR beta chain was retrieved from a study of T cell responses to AZD1222 COVID-19 vaccine. Study-level background: Recipients boosted at about 4 weeks or about 12 weeks are pooled.

Data came from immunoSEQ multiplex PCR; TCRdb stores just in-frame clones and leaves some out. Among roughly 110,000 clones, around nine tenths were seen once, and the ten largest hold 20% to 25%. Findings and limits, study-wide: After the peak T cell response, and only then, were repertoires sampled. Donor demographics were predominantly white British with a female majority; clonal diversity may be underestimated.

The ends were cut back, 0 bases at V and 1 base at J, with 16 bases in the middle. The germline V gene encodes CDR1 SGHDN and CDR2 FVKESK. There are 18 residues in the CDR3. With respect to this clone: Its cognate antigen is unknown.

The clonotype originates from an adult in good health. This specimen consisted of peripheral blood, obtained on day 0 of AZD1222 vaccination. V is TRBV14 and J is TRBJ2-1; D perhaps matches TRBD2 (6 bases). For the CDR3, the DNA is TGTGCCAGCAGCCAAGAGGGGAGGCTTCGGGGTTCCTACAATGAGCAGTTCTTC. Translation: CASSQEGRLRGSYNEQFF.